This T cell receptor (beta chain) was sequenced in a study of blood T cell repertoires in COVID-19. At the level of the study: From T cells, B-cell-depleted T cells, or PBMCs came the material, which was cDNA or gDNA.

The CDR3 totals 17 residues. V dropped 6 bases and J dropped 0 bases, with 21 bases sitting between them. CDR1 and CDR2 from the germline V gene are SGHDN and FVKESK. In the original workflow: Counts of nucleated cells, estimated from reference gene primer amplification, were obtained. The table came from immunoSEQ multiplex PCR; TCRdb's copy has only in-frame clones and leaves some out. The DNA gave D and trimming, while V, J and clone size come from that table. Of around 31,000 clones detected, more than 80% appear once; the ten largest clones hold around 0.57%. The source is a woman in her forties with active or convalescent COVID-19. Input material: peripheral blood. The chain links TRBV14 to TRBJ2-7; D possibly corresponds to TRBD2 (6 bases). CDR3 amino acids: CASSQNTGRGSSYEQYF. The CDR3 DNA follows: TGTGCCAGCAGTCAGAACACGGGACGGGGGAGCTCCTACGAGCAGTACTTC.